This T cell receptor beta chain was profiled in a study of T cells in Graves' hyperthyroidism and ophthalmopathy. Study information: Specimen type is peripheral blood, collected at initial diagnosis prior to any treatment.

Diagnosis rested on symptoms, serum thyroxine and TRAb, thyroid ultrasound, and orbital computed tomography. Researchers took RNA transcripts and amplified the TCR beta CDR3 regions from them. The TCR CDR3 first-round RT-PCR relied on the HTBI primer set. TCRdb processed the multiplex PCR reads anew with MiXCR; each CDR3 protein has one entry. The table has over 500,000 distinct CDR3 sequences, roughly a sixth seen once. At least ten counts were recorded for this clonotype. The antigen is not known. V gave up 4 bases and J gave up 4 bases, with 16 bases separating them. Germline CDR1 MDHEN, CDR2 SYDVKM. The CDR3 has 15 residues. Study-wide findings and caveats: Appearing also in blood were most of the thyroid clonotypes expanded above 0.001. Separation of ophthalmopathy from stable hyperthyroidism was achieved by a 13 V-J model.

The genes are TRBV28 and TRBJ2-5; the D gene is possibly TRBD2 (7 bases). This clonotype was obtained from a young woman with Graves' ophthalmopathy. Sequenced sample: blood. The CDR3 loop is CASSWGGGRPETQYF. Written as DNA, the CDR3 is TGTGCCAGCAGTTGGGGAGGGGGTCGTCCAGAGACCCAGTACTTC.